A single sample gave rise to the 6 T cell receptor beta chains below, sequenced in a study of CD8 T cells in Susac syndrome. RNA totalling about 0.45 to 1 ug underwent reverse transcription with random hexamers. TCRdb recomputed calls from the immunoSEQ multiplex PCR reads with MiXCR, one row per CDR3 protein. Of almost 450,000 distinct CDR3 sequences listed, approximately 89% are singletons. The source material was CD8+ T cells from PBMCs. These receptors all come from a human donor with multiple sclerosis.

The J gene is TRBJ1-1, the V gene TRBV28, with D maybe TRBD1 (6 bases). CDR1 MDHEN and CDR2 SYDVKM come from the germline V gene. This CDR3 region has 15 residues. V lost 4 bases and J lost 2, with 14 bases in between. CDR3 nucleotides: TGTGCCAGCAGTTCGGACAGCGAGGGAAACACTGAAGCTTTCTTT. It encodes CASSSDSEGNTEAFF. The full variable domain, rest sourced from reference TRBV28 and TRBJ1-1, is DVKVTQSSRYLVKRTGEKVFLECVQDMDHENMFWYRQDPGLGLRLIYFSYDVKMKEKGDIPEGYSVSREKKERFSLILESASTNQTSMYLCASSSDSEGNTEAFFGQGTRLTVV.

This chain connects TRBV7-9 to TRBJ1-1; tentative D call: TRBD1 (5 bases). Germline V gene data show CDR1 as SEHNR and CDR2 as FQNEAQ (reference sequence). V was trimmed by 1 base and J by 10 bases, leaving 28 bases between them. The CDR3 totals 18 residues. CDR3 DNA: TGTGCCAGCAGCTTAGAGAACCTAGAACCCGACAGCCTAGGTCGAGCTTTCTTT. Encoded protein: CASSLENLEPDSLGRAFF.

The rearrangement uses TRBV27 and TRBJ2-1; D is uncertain. The germline V and J ends were trimmed by 4 bases and 8 bases, with 9 bases remaining between them. Germline V gene lookup returns CDR1 MNHEY and CDR2 SMNVEV (reference sequence). This CDR3 region has 12 residues. CDR3 amino acids: CASSSIVDEQFF. For the CDR3, the DNA is TGTGCCAGCAGTTCGATAGTGGATGAGCAGTTCTTC.

The J gene is TRBJ2-7, the V gene TRBV6-5; TRBD1 matches 9 bases. The trim removed 2 bases at V and 5 bases at J, leaving 7 bases unmatched. Germline CDR1 and CDR2: MNHEY and SVGAGI. This CDR3 comprises 15 residues. In nucleotides, the CDR3 is TGTGCCAGCAGTTACGAAGGGACAGGGAAGCACGAGCAGTACTTC. Its protein is CASSYEGTGKHEQYF.

The V call is TRBV28, the J call TRBJ2-1; D is ambiguous. The CDR3 totals 17 residues. Trimming removed 0 bases at V and 2 bases at J, with 14 bases between. Per germline, CDR1 MDHEN and CDR2 SYDVKM. In nucleotides, the CDR3 is TGTGCCAGCAGTTTATGGATGGGCACCCACGCCTACAATGAGCAGTTCTTC. Encoded protein: CASSLWMGTHAYNEQFF.

This chain uses TRBV6-5 with TRBJ1-5, with D maybe TRBD1 (5 bases). The germline V gene encodes CDR1 MNHEY and CDR2 SVGAGI. V dropped 4 bases and J dropped 5 bases, with 24 bases sitting between them. CDR3 length equals 18 residues. The CDR3 protein is CASSLGVWWTPGDQPQHF. The CDR3 DNA follows: TGTGCCAGCAGTTTAGGAGTTTGGTGGACTCCGGGGGATCAGCCCCAGCATTTT.